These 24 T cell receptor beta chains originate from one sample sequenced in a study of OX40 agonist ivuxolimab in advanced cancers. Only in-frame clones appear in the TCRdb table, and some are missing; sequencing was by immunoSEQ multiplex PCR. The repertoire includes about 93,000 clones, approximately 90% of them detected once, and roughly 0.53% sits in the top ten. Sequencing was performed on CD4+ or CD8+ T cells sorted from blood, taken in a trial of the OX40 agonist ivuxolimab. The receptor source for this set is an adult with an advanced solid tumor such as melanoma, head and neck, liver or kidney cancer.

The CDR3 is CASSFDTSNYGYTF. CDR3 DNA sequence: TGTGCCAGCAGCTTCGACACCTCTAACTATGGCTACACCTTC. J is TRBJ1-2 and V is TRBV7-9; D gene unclear. Trimming shortened V by 3 bases and J by 0 bases, and 8 bases separated the two germline ends. The CDR3 runs 14 residues. CDR1 and CDR2 (germline): SEHNR, FQNEAQ (reference sequence).

The CDR3: CASSLLEGGIDGYTF. The CDR3 bases are TGTGCCAGCAGCTTATTGGAGGGGGGCATCGATGGCTACACCTTC. The chain is built from TRBV7-9 and TRBJ1-2; weak D call: TRBD1 (6 bases). This CDR3 spans 15 amino acids. Germline-derived CDR1 and CDR2 are SEHNR and FQNEAQ (reference sequence). Trimming shortened V by 2 bases and J by 6 bases, and 16 bases separated the two germline ends. The full variable domain, in which reference TRBV7-9 and TRBJ1-2 provide the parts outside the CDR3, is DTGVSQNPRHKITKRGQNVTFRCDPISEHNRLYWYRQTLGQGPEFLTYFQNEAQLEKSRLLSDRFSAERPKGSFSTLEIQRTEQGDSAMYLCASSLLEGGIDGYTFGSGTRLTVV.

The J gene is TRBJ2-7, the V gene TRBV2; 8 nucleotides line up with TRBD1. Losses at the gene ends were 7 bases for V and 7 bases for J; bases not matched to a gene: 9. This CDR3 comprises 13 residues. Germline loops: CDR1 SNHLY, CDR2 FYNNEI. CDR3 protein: CASKGTGDSEQYF. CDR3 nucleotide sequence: TGTGCCAGCAAAGGGACAGGAGATTCGGAGCAGTACTTC.

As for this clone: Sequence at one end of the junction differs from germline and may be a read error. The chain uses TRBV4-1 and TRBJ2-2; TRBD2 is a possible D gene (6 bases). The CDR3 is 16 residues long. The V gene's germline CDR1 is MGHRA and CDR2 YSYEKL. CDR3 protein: CASSQGRGLNAGELFF. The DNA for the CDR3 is TGCGCCAGCAGCCAAGGGCGGGGTTTGAACGCCGGGGAGCTGTTTTTT.

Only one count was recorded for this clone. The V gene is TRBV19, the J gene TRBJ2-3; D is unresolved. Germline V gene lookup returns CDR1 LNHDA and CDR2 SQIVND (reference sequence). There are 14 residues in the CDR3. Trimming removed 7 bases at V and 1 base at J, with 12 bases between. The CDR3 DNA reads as TGTGCCAGTACCCTAGGCCAGGGCACAGATACGCAGTATTTT. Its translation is CASTLGQGTDTQYF.

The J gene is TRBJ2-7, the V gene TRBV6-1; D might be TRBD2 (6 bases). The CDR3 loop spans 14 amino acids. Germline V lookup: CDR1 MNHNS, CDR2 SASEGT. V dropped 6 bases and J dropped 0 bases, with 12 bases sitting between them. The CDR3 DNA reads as TGTGCCAGCAGGACCCGGGAGCTCTCCTACGAGCAGTACTTC. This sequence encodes CASRTRELSYEQYF.

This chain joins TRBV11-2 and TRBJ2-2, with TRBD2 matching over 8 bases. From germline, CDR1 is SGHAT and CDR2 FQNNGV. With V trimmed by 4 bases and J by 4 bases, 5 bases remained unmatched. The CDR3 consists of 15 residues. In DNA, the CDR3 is TGTGCCAGCAGCTCCGGGACTAGTAGCACCGGGGAGCTGTTTTTT. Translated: CASSSGTSSTGELFF.

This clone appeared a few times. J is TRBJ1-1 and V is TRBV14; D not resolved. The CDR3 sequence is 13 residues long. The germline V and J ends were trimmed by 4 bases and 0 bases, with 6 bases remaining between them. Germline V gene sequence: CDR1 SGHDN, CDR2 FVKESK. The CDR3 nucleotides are TGTGCCAGCAGCCTAGAACTGAACACTGAAGCTTTCTTT. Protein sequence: CASSLELNTEAFF.

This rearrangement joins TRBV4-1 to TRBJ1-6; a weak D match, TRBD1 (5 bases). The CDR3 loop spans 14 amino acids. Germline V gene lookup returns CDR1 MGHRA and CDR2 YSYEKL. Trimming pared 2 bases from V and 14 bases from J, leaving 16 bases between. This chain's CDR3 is CASSQRGRGVALHF. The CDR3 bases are TGCGCCAGCAGCCAAAGGGGCCGGGGGGTTGCCCTCCACTTT.

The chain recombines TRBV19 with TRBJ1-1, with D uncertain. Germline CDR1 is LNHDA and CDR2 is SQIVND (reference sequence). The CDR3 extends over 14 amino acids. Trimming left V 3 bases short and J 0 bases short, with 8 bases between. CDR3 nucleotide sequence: TGTGCCAGTAGTATGGTCGGGGTGAACACTGAAGCTTTCTTT. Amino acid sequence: CASSMVGVNTEAFF. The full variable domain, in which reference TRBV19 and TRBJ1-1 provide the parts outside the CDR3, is DGGITQSPKYLFRKEGQNVTLSCEQNLNHDAMYWYRQDPGQGLRLIYYSQIVNDFQKGDIAEGYSVSREKKESFPLTVTSAQKNPTAFYLCASSMVGVNTEAFFGQGTRLTVV.

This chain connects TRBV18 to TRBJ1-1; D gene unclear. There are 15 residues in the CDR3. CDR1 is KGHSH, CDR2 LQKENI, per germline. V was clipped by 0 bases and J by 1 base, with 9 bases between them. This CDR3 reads CASSPPNRGNTEAFF. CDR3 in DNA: TGTGCCAGCTCACCACCTAACAGAGGGAACACTGAAGCTTTCTTT. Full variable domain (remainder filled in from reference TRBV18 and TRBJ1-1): NAGVMQNPRHLVRRRGQEARLRCSPMKGHSHVYWYRQLPEEGLKFMVYLQKENIIDESGMPKERFSAEFPKEGPSILRIQQVVRGDSAAYFCASSPPNRGNTEAFFGQGTRLTVV.

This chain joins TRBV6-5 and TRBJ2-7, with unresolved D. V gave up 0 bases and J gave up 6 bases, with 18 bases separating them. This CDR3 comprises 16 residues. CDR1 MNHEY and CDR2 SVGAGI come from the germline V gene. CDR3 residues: CASSYSQTRAMVEQYF. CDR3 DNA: TGTGCCAGCAGTTACTCCCAGACCCGGGCAATGGTCGAGCAGTACTTC.

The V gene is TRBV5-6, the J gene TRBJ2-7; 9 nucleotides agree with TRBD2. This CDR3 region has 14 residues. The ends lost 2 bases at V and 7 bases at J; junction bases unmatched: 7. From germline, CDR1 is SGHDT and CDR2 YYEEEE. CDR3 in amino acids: CASSLSASGIEQYF. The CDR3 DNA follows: TGTGCCAGCAGCTTAAGTGCTAGCGGGATTGAGCAGTACTTC.

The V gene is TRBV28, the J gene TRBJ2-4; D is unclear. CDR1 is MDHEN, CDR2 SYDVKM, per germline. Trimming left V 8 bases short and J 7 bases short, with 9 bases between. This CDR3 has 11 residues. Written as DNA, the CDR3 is TGTGCCAGCGCCGTCAGGAACATTCAGTACTTC. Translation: CASAVRNIQYF. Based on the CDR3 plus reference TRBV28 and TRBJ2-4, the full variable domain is DVKVTQSSRYLVKRTGEKVFLECVQDMDHENMFWYRQDPGLGLRLIYFSYDVKMKEKGDIPEGYSVSREKKERFSLILESASTNQTSMYLCASAVRNIQYFGAGTRLSVL.

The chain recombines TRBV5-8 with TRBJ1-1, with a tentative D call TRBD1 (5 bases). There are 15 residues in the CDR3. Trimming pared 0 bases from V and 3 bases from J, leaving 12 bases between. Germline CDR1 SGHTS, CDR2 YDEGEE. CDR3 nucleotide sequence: TGTGCCAGCAGCTTGGAACAGGACACCTACACTGAAGCTTTCTTT. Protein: CASSLEQDTYTEAFF.

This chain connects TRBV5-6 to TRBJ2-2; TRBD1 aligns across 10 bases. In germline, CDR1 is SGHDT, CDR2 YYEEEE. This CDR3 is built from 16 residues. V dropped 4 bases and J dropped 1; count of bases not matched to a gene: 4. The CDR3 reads CASSLGQGRNTGELFF. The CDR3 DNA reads TGTGCCAGCAGCCTGGGACAGGGGCGGAACACCGGGGAGCTGTTTTTT.

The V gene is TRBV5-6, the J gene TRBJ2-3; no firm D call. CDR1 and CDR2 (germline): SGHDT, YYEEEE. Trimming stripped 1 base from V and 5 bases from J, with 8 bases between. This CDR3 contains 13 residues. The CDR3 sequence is CASSLQRRDTQYF. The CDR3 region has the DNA TGTGCCAGCAGCTTGCAGCGACGAGATACGCAGTATTTT.

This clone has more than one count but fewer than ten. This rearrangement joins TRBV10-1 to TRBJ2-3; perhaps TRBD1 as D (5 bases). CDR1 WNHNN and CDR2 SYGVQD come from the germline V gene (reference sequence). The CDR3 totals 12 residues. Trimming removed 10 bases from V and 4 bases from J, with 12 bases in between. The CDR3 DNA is TGCGCCACCACTACAGGTCCAGATACGCAGTATTTT. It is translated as CATTTGPDTQYF.

The CDR3 bases are TGTGCCAGCAGGACAGGGGGCGCGGCCGGGGAGCTGTTTTTT. The encoded protein is CASRTGGAAGELFF. The chain couples TRBV6-5 to TRBJ2-2; TRBD1 agrees at 10 bases. Per the germline V gene, CDR1 is MNHEY and CDR2 is SVGAGI. This CDR3 comprises 14 residues. J lost 6 bases, V lost 6 bases, and 4 bases had no gene match.

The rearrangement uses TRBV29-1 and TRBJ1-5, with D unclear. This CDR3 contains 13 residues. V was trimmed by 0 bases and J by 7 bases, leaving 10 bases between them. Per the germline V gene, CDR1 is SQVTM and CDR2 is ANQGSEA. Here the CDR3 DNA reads TGCAGCGTTGAAGAGGGTCCGGGGCAGCCCCAGCATTTT. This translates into CSVEEGPGQPQHF.

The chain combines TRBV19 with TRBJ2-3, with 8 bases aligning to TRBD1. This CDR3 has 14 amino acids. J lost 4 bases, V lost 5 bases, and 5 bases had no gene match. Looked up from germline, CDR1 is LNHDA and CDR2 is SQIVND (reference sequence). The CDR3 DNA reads TGTGCCAGTAGTTTCAGGGGGCGTGCAGATACGCAGTATTTT. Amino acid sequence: CASSFRGRADTQYF. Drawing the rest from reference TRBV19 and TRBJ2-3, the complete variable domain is DGGITQSPKYLFRKEGQNVTLSCEQNLNHDAMYWYRQDPGQGLRLIYYSQIVNDFQKGDIAEGYSVSREKKESFPLTVTSAQKNPTAFYLCASSFRGRADTQYFGPGTRLTVL.

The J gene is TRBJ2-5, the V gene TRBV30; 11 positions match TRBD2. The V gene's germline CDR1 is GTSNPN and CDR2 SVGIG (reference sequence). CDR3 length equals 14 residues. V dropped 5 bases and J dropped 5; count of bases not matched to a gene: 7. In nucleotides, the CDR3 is TGTGCCTGGCAGAGACTAGCGGGAAGGGAGACCCAGTACTTC. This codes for CAWQRLAGRETQYF.

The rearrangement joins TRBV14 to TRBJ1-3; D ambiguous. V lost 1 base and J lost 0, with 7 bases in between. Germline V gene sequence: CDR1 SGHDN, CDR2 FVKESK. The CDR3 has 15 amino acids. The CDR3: CASSQGTNSGNTIYF. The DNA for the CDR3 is TGTGCCAGCAGCCAAGGAACTAACTCTGGAAACACCATATATTTT.

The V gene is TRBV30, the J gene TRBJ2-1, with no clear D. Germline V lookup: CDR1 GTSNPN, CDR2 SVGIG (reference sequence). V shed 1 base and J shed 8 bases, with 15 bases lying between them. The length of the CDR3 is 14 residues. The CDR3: CAWSAKRSFDEQFF. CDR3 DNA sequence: TGTGCCTGGAGTGCAAAAAGGAGTTTCGATGAGCAGTTCTTC.